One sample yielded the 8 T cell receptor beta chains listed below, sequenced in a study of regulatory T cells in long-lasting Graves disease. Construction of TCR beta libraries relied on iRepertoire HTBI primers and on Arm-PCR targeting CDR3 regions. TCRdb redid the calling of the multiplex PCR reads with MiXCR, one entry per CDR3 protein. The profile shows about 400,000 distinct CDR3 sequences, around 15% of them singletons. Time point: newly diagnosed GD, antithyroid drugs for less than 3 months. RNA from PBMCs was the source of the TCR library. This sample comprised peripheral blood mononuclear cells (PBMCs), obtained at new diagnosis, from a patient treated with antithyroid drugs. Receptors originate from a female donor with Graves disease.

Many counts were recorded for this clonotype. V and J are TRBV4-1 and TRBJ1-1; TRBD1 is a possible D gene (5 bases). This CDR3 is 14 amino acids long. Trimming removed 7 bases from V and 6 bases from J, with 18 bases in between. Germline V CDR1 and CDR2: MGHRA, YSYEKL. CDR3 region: CASMPGLPNSEAFF. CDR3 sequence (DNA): TGCGCCAGCATGCCGGGACTCCCCAACTCTGAAGCTTTCTTT.

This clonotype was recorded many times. For the CDR3, the DNA is TGTGCCAGCAGCCGATACAGGGAGGGCTACACCTTC. Protein: CASSRYREGYTF. The chain has TRBV14 and TRBJ1-2, with D possibly matching TRBD1 (6 bases). The length of the CDR3 is 12 residues. Trimming took 4 bases from V and 8 from J, leaving 11 bases between them. Germline CDR1 reads SGHDN; CDR2 reads FVKESK.

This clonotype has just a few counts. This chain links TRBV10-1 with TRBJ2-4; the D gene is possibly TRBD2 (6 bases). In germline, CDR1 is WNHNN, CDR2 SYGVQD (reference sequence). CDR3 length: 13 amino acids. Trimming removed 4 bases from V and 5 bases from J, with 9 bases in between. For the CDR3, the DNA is TGCGCCAGCAGTGCTTCGGGAGAAAACATTCAGTACTTC. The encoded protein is CASSASGENIQYF.

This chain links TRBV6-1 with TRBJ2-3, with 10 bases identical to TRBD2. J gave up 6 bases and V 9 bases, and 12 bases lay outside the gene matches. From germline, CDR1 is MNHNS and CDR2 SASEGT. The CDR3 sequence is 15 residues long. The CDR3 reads CASRAGTSESDTQYF. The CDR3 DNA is TGTGCCAGTCGAGCCGGGACTAGCGAGTCCGATACGCAGTATTTT.

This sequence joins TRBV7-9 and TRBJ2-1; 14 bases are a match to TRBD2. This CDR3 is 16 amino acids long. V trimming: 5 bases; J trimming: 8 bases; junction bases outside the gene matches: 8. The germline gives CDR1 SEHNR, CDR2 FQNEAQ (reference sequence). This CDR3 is CASSKQGLAGGYEQFF. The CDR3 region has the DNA TGTGCCAGCAGCAAACAAGGACTAGCGGGGGGTTATGAGCAGTTCTTC.

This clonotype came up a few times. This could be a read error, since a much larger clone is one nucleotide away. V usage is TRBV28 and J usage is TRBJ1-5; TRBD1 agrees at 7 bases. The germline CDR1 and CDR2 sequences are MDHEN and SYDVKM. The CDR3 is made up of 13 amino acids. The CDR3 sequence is CASRDRFLQPRHF. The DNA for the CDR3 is TGTGCCAGCAGGGACAGGTTCCTGCAGCCCCGGCATTTT.

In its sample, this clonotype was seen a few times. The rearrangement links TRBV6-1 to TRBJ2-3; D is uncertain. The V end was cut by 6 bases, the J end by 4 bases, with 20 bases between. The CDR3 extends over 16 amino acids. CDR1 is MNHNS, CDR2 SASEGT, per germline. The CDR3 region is CASSKSGFNVADTQYF. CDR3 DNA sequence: TGTGCCAGCAGCAAATCCGGGTTTAACGTGGCAGATACGCAGTATTTT.

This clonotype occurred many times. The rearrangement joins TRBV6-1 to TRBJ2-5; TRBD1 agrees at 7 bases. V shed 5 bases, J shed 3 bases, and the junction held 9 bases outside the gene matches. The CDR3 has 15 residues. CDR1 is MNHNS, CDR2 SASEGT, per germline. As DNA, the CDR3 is TGTGCCAGCAGTACCCTGACAGGGTTGGAAGAGACCCAGTACTTC. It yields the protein CASSTLTGLEETQYF.